This T cell receptor beta chain appears in the sequencing data of a study of radiotherapy plus CTLA-4 blockade in lung cancer (dated 2018 in TCRdb). Concerning the study at large: Among enrolled patients, 15% to 20% had an objective response and approximately 30% reached disease control. Beyond this particular receptor, the publication reports: The strongest predictors of response were reported to be early dynamic shifts in blood T cell clones along with a rise in serum interferon-beta following radiation. After treatment with radiotherapy and ipilimumab, TCR clones that originated in tumors expanded in peripheral blood.

Concerning this clone itself: Its antigen is not yet known. No clone much larger than this one lies a single base away; base qualities are absent.

Libraries came from the immunoSEQ multiplex PCR assay. TCRdb re-hosts the immuneACCESS table, in-frame sequences only. Its copies lack some clones; in the studies checked, an unresolved V gene accounts for under half of them, and the cause for the rest is not known. The sample table shows about 98,000 clones, and 88% are seen once. The leading ten clones occupy about 5.3% of the sample. There are 15 amino acids in the CDR3, from cysteine to phenylalanine inclusive. The retained sequence is limited to the CDR3, 45 bases, with the frame set at the first base. V loses 5 bases at its end and J loses 3 bases; junction bases beyond the gene matches: 3. CDR1 SEHNR and CDR2 FQNEAQ were looked up in the germline V gene (reference sequence). Focal radiation therapy combined with CTLA-4 blockade (ipilimumab) was tested in patients with chemo-refractory metastatic non-small-cell lung cancer.

The specimen was peripheral blood, collected from a patient treated with radiotherapy plus ipilimumab. The chain is assembled from TRBV7-9 and TRBJ2-2; TRBD2 agrees with 10 junctional bases. The sequence derives from a human donor with non-small cell lung cancer that progressed on radiotherapy plus ipilimumab. The DNA is as follows: TGTGCCAGCAGCCGCGGACTAGCGGACACCGGGGAGCTGTTTTTT. Its protein is CASSRGLADTGELFF.